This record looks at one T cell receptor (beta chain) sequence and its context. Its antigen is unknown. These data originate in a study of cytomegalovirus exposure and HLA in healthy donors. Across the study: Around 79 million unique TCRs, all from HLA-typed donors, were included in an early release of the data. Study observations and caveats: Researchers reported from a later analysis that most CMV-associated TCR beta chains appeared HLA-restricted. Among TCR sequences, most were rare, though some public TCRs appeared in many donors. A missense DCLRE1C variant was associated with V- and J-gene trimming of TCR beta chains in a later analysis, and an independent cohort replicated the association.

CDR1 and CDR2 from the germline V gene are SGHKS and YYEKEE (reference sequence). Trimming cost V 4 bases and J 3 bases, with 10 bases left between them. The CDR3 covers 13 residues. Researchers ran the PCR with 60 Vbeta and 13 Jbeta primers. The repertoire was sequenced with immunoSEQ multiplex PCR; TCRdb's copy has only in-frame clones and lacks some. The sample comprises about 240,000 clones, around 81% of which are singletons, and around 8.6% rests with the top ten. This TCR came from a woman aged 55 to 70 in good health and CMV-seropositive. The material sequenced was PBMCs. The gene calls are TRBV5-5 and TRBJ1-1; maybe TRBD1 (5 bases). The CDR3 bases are TGTGCCAGCAGCGTCAGGGTAGACACTGAAGCTTTCTTT. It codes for CASSVRVDTEAFF.